This T cell receptor beta chain was profiled in a study of control samples from healthy donors and cancer patients. V dropped 0 bases and J dropped 0 bases, with 9 bases sitting between them. Germline CDR1 and CDR2: LGHNT and FRNRAP. The CDR3 sequence is 16 residues long. Sequencing used immunoSEQ multiplex PCR; TCRdb keeps in-frame clones, though not all of them. The table shows tens of thousands of clones, with around 78% occurring only once. Sequenced input: blood. This receptor was identified in a man aged 55-75 years in good health. V usage is TRBV12-5 and J usage is TRBJ2-1; D gene unclear. As DNA, the CDR3 is TGTGCTAGTGGTTTGGTACTGCCGAGCTCCTACAATGAGCAGTTCTTC. Protein sequence: CASGLVLPSSYNEQFF.